This TCR beta chain comes out of a study of cytomegalovirus exposure and HLA in healthy donors. Turning to the study itself: Falling in the Caucasian-associated ancestry cluster were roughly 86% of under 450 genotyped donors.

Germline loops: CDR1 SGHNT, CDR2 YYREEE (reference sequence). The CDR3 runs 15 residues. The V gene lost 4 bases and the J gene lost 4 bases, with 12 bases spanning the gap. General study points: What was likely a sequencing artifact was a cluster of highly shared sequence variants. An analysis that was carried out later associated some 17,000 TCR beta sequences with HLA alleles at 0.05 false discovery rate. TCR beta chains associated with HLA were, in a later analysis, more clonally expanded than equally common others.

The PCR contained 60 Vbeta and 13 Jbeta primers. The repertoire was sequenced with immunoSEQ multiplex PCR; TCRdb's copy has only in-frame clones and lacks some. Altogether roughly 150,000 clones are present, roughly three quarters being singletons, with the ten largest covering 2.5% to 3.5%. Of note for this clone: What it binds is unknown.

This receptor was identified in a man between 35 and 55 years old in good health and CMV-seronegative. Specimen: PBMCs. V gene TRBV5-4 combines with J gene TRBJ2-6; no clear D. The CDR3 sequence is CASSPVARGANVLTF. CDR3 nucleotides: TGTGCCAGCAGCCCCGTCGCGCGGGGGGCCAACGTCCTGACTTTC.